This paragraph reports one TCR beta chain. The CDR3 loop spans 14 amino acids. Trimming removed 3 bases at V and 4 bases at J, with 12 bases between. The germline CDR1 and CDR2 sequences are SGDLS and YYNGEE. Positive CCR7 selection of CD45RO-negative cells yielded the naive CD8 cells, and terminally differentiated effector memory CD45RA+ cells were excluded. The sample belongs to a study of shared clonotypes between healthy human individuals. TCRdb keeps only in-frame clones here, not all; method: immunoSEQ multiplex PCR. The table has just over 2,000,000 clones, approximately 94% seen once. Material for sequencing was naive CD8+ T cells sorted from blood. This chain connects TRBV9 to TRBJ2-3; D is unresolved. The source of this sequence is a man aged 18 to 30 in good health. The CDR3: CASSALDGPDTQYF. The CDR3 DNA sequence: TGTGCCAGCAGCGCCCTGGACGGGCCAGATACGCAGTATTTT.